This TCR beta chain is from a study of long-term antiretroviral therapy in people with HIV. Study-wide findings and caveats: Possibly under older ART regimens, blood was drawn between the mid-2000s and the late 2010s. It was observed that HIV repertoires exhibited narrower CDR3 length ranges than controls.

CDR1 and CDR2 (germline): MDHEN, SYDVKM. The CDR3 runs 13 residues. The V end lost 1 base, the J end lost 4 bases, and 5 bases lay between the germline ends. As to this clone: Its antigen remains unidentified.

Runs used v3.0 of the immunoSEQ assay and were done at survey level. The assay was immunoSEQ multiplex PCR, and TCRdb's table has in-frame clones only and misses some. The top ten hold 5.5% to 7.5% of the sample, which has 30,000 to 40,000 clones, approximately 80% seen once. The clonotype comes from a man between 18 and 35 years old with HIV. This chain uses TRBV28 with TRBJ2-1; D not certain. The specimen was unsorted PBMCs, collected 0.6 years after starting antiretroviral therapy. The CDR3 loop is CASSLSSYNEQFF. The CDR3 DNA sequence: TGTGCCAGCAGTTTATCCTCATACAATGAGCAGTTCTTC.